This TCR beta chain was obtained from a study of T cells in Graves' hyperthyroidism and ophthalmopathy. About the study: Peripheral blood was collected at initial diagnosis, before any treatment.

This clonotype was counted only a few times. RNA transcripts were the template for amplifying TCR beta CDR3 regions. First-round RT-PCR of the TCR CDR3 relied on the HTBI primer set. Each CDR3 protein is one row after TCRdb ran MiXCR on the multiplex PCR reads. The sample consists of around 530,000 distinct CDR3 sequences, 17% of them appearing once. Trimming took off 4 bases at V and 10 bases at J, with 16 bases between the two ends. The CDR3 is made up of 14 amino acids. Germline loops: CDR1 SNHLY, CDR2 FYNNEI. PBMCs were collected from an approximately 9.2 ml volume of fresh peripheral blood. The chain has TRBV2 and TRBJ1-4; D call uncertain. The source of this sequence is a woman aged 18-30 years with Graves' ophthalmopathy. Specimen: blood. The CDR3 nucleotides are TGTGCCAGCAGTGTCGGCCAGGCACCTCGAAAACTGTTTTTT. Translated, it gives CASSVGQAPRKLFF.